This T cell receptor (beta chain) came from a study of blood T cell repertoires in COVID-19. Study-level information: Material from acute and convalescent COVID-19 was sourced from the United States, Italy and Spain.

Source study methods: Counts of nucleated cells, estimated from reference gene primer amplification, were obtained. Profiling relied on immunoSEQ multiplex PCR, and the TCRdb table lists in-frame clones only, not all of them. V, J and clone size are taken as reported in that table, and D and trimming were inferred from the DNA itself. The sample consists of approximately 90,000 clones, approximately 80% of them appearing once. Trimming left V 5 bases short and J 3 bases short, with 13 bases between. Germline V lookup: CDR1 LNHDA, CDR2 SQIVND (reference sequence). CDR3 length equals 14 residues. Sequenced sample: peripheral blood. The receptor was derived from a human donor in a cohort sampled during active COVID-19. V usage is TRBV19 and J usage is TRBJ1-1; maybe TRBD1 (6 bases). CDR3 loop: CASSLGAMHTEAFF. The CDR3 nucleotides read TGTGCCAGTAGTTTGGGGGCGATGCACACTGAAGCTTTCTTT.